The subject of this entry is one T cell receptor (beta chain). Antigen specificity is unknown. This sample was taken from a study of T cells in Graves' hyperthyroidism and ophthalmopathy. Study-wide findings and caveats: Most thyroid-expanded clonotypes above 0.001 were also found in blood.

CDR3 length: 13 amino acids. The V gene lost 6 bases and the J gene lost 3 bases, with 11 bases spanning the gap. Germline V lookup: CDR1 MNHNS, CDR2 SASEGT. Template material for amplifying TCR beta CDR3 regions consisted of RNA transcripts. First-round RT-PCR targeting the TCR CDR3 was performed with the HTBI primer set. Via MiXCR, TCRdb re-called the multiplex PCR reads, giving one row per CDR3 protein. Of hundreds of thousands of distinct CDR3 sequences listed, around 20% are singletons. Clinicians diagnosed patients from clinical symptoms, serum thyroxine and TRAb, thyroid ultrasound and orbital computed tomography.

The sample consisted of blood. The V and J genes are TRBV6-1 and TRBJ1-1; D is perhaps TRBD1 (6 bases). This TCR came from a man aged 25 to 40 with Graves' ophthalmopathy. CDR3 DNA sequence: TGTGCCAGCAGGGCGGGGGCGGACACTGAAGCTTTCTTT. It yields the protein CASRAGADTEAFF.